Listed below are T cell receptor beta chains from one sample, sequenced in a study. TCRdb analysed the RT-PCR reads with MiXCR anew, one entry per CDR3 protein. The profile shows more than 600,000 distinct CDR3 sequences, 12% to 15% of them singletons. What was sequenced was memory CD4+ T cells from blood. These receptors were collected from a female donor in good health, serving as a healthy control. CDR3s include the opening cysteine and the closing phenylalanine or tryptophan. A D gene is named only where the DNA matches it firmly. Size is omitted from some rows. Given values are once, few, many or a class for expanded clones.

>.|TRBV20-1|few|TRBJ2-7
TGCAGTGCTCGACAGATACCCTACGAGCAGTACTTC
CSARQIPYEQYF
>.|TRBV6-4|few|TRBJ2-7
TGTGCCAGCAGTGAATTGACCCTAAGGAGCTCCTACGAGCAGTACTTC
CASSELTLRSSYEQYF
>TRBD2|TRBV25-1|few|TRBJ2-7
TGTGCCAGCAGTCGACTAGCGAGCTCCTACGAGCAGTACTTC
CASSRLASSYEQYF
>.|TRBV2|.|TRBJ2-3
TGTGCCAGCAGCGTTGTAGGGGGAGAAGATACGCAGTATTTT
CASSVVGGEDTQYF
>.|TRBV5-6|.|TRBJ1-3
TGTGCCAGCAGCTGGGGGTCAGGGGCTGGTGGAAACACCATATATTTT
CASSWGSGAGGNTIYF
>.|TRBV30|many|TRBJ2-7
TGTGCCTGGAGCAAAACCGTCCAGTACGAGCAGTACTTC
CAWSKTVQYEQYF
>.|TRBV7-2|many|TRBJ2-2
TGTGCCAGCAGCTTATCTTACACCGGGGAGCTGTTTTTT
CASSLSYTGELFF
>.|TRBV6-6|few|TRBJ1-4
TGTGCCAGCAGGACGAGCAGCTCAACTAATGAAAAACTGTTTTTT
CASRTSSSTNEKLFF
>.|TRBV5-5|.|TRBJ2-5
TGTGCCAGCAGATGGGGGTTTGAGACCCAGTACTTC
CASRWGFETQYF
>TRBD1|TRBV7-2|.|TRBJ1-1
TGTGCCAGCTACTGGACAGGGGAGACTGAAGCTTTCTTT
CASYWTGETEAFF
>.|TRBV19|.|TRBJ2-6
TGTGCCAGTAGGGATACCAGCTCTGGGGCCAACGTCCTGACTTTC
CASRDTSSGANVLTF
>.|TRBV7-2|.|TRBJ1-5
TGTGCCAGCAGCTTCAGCTATAGCAATCAGCCCCAGCATTTT
CASSFSYSNQPQHF
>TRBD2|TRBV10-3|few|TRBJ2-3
TGTGCCATCAGTGGGCCGATTGGACTAGCGGGGAGGCTAGATACGCAGTATTTT
CAISGPIGLAGRLDTQYF
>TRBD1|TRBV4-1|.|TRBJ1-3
TGCGCCAGCAGCCCCATCCTCCGACAGGGGGGAAACACCATATATTTT
CASSPILRQGGNTIYF
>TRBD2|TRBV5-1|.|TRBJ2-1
TGCGCCAGCAGCTTGGCTAGCGGAACCTACGAGCAGTTCTTC
CASSLASGTYEQFF
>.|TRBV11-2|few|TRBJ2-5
TGTGCCAGCAGCTTAGGAGGGGGAGAAGGTCAAGAGACCCAGTACTTC
CASSLGGGEGQETQYF
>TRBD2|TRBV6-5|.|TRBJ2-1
TGTGCCAGCAGACCGATAGCGGGGGGGTTTGAGCAGTTCTTC
CASRPIAGGFEQFF
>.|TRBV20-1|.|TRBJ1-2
TGCAGTGCTCCCCCGGAGGGACGTTCTAACTATGGCTACACCTTC
CSAPPEGRSNYGYTF
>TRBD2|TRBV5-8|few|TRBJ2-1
TGTGCCAGCAGCTTGGATTTCAGTTCTTCTCTAGCGGGAGTATGGAATGAGCAGTTCTTC
CASSLDFSSSLAGVWNEQFF
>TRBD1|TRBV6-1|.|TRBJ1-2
TGTGCCAGCAGGATGGGACAGTCCTATGGCTACACCTTC
CASRMGQSYGYTF
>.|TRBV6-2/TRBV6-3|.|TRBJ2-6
TGTGCCAGCATAAGGGGTCCTGGGGCCAACGTCCTGACTTTC
CASIRGPGANVLTF
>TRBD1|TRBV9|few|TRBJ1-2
TGTGCCAGCAGCCCCCATGGACAGGGGGCTGACGGCTACACCTTC
CASSPHGQGADGYTF
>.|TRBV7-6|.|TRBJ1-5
TGTGCCAGCAGCCCAACCATAGGTGGCAATCAGCCCCAGCATTTT
CASSPTIGGNQPQHF
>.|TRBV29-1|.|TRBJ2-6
TGCAGCGTTGAGCGGGGTGCTGGGGCCAACGTCCTGACTTTC
CSVERGAGANVLTF
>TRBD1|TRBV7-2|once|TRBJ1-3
TGTGCCAGCAGCTTAACAATTAACCGGGACAGGGGCAACACCATATATTTT
CASSLTINRDRGNTIYF
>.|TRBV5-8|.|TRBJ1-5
TGTGCCAGCAGCGTCTCAGTCGGCTGGGATCAGCCCCAGCATTTT
CASSVSVGWDQPQHF
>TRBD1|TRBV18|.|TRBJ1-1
TGTGCCAGCTCACCTTGGGACAGGGTGACTTTCTTT
CASSPWDRVTFF
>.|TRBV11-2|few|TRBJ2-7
TGTGCCAGCAGCTTAGCTATATTAGACAGAGTGCAGTACTTC
CASSLAILDRVQYF
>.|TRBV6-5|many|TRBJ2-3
TGTGCCAGCAGCTTTCGCCCCCCCCTCGCAGATACGCAGTATTTT
CASSFRPPLADTQYF
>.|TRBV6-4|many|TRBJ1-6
TGTGCCAGCAGTGACGGGGACCATTCACCCCTCCACTTT
CASSDGDHSPLHF
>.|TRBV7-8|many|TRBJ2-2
TGTGCCAGCAGCCAACTAACCTCCATCGCGAACACCGGGGAGCTGTTTTTT
CASSQLTSIANTGELFF